This TCR beta chain stems from a study of blood T cell repertoires in COVID-19. Study context: COVID-19 samples from acute and convalescent phases originated in the United States, Italy and Spain. PBMCs, B-cell-depleted T cells, or T cells were the source of the cDNA or gDNA that made up the material.

Authors' methods: Amplification of reference gene primers was used by the study to estimate nucleated cell counts. The method was immunoSEQ multiplex PCR; TCRdb's version includes in-frame clones alone and lacks a portion of them. That table gives V, J and clone size, and the DNA gave D and trimming. Found here are more than 60,000 clones, around 90% of them singletons; the top ten hold roughly 15%. Germline values: CDR1 LNHDA, CDR2 SQIVND (reference sequence). V was shortened by 6 bases and J by 0 bases, with 12 bases between the two germline ends. There are 14 residues in the CDR3. The origin of this receptor is a woman of 80 years or more with active or convalescent COVID-19. This sequence joins TRBV19 and TRBJ2-7; perhaps TRBD2 as D (5 bases). The specimen sequenced was peripheral blood. The CDR3 nucleotides read TGTGCCAGTAGCGTGGGAGTTGGCTCCTACGAGCAGTACTTC. It yields the protein CASSVGVGSYEQYF.